The rows below give T cell receptor beta chains drawn from one sample of a study of blood T cell repertoires in COVID-19. Method: immunoSEQ multiplex PCR; TCRdb's copy keeps in-frame clones and lacks some. The sample contains about 280,000 clones, 83% of which appear only once. Sequencing input: peripheral blood. These receptors originate from a woman in her forties or fifties who had recovered from COVID-19. The CDR3 runs from the conserved cysteine through the conserved F or W. A D gene is named only where the DNA matches it firmly. The size field is filled for only some rows; it gives once, few, many or a size class.

TRBJ2-7	-	-	TRBV5-1	CASSPREGSSEQYF	TGCGCCAGCAGCCCCAGGGAAGGCTCATCCGAGCAGTACTTC
TRBJ2-1	-	-	TRBV19	CASRGTDPSYNEQFF	TGTGCCAGTCGCGGGACGGATCCCTCCTACAATGAGCAGTTCTTC
TRBJ2-3	-	TRBD2	TRBV19	CASSPSGGRADTQYF	TGTGCCAGTAGCCCTAGCGGGGGGAGGGCAGATACGCAGTATTTT
TRBJ1-1	few	-	TRBV18	CASSPMEVEAFF	TGTGCCAGCTCACCAATGGAGGTCGAAGCTTTCTTT
TRBJ1-4	-	TRBD1	TRBV7-8	CASSPRDRGARGEKLFF	TGTGCCAGCAGCCCACGGGACAGGGGGGCTAGAGGGGAAAAACTGTTTTTT
TRBJ2-3	-	TRBD2	TRBV6-4	CASSPSGSIDTQYF	TGTGCCAGCAGTCCTAGCGGGAGCATTGATACGCAGTATTTT
TRBJ2-5	once	-	TRBV4-1	CASTGGVLLRETQYF	TGCGCCAGCACCGGAGGGGTTTTGCTACGGGAGACCCAGTACTTC
TRBJ2-3	-	TRBD1	TRBV24-1	CATSDPGTESTDTQYF	TGTGCCACCAGTGACCCCGGGACAGAGAGCACAGATACGCAGTATTTT
TRBJ1-1	-	-	TRBV28	CASSSRSTEAFF	TGTGCCAGCAGTTCGCGGAGCACTGAAGCTTTCTTT
TRBJ2-7	-	TRBD2	TRBV4-3	CASSQDEATSDSYEQYF	TGCGCCAGCAGCCAAGATGAGGCGACTAGCGACTCCTACGAGCAGTACTTC
TRBJ1-4	-	TRBD1	TRBV28	CASSPAGQLREKLFF	TGTGCCAGCAGTCCTGCGGGACAGCTTAGGGAAAAACTGTTTTTT
TRBJ2-7	-	-	TRBV12-3/TRBV12-4	CASSPGQYEQYF	TGTGCCAGCAGCCCAGGACAGTACGAGCAGTACTTC
TRBJ2-1	-	TRBD2	TRBV5-1	CASSPGLAGYNEQFF	TGCGCCAGCAGCCCCGGACTAGCGGGGTACAATGAGCAGTTCTTC
TRBJ2-3	-	TRBD1	TRBV7-8	CASSYSRQGADTQYF	TGTGCCAGCAGCTACTCGAGGCAGGGGGCAGATACGCAGTATTTT
TRBJ1-2	-	-	TRBV6-6	CASSLQGSSLNYGYTF	TGTGCCAGCAGTTTGCAGGGTTCTTCCCTTAACTATGGCTACACCTTC
TRBJ2-2	-	-	TRBV19	CASSPGTGKVAGELFF	TGTGCCAGTAGTCCCGGAACAGGGAAGGTCGCCGGGGAGCTGTTTTTT
TRBJ2-1	-	TRBD2	TRBV27	CASSLNSGGYNEQFF	TGTGCCAGCAGTTTAAATAGCGGGGGATACAATGAGCAGTTCTTC
TRBJ2-1	-	TRBD1	TRBV18	CASSPGTGGYNEQFF	TGTGCCAGCTCACCAGGGACAGGGGGCTACAATGAGCAGTTCTTC
TRBJ2-3	-	TRBD1	TRBV5-1	CASSVTGTGVGDTQYF	TGCGCCAGCAGCGTAACCGGGACAGGGGTAGGAGATACGCAGTATTTT
TRBJ1-2	-	-	TRBV12-3/TRBV12-4	CASSLAAYGYTF	TGTGCCAGCAGTTTGGCGGCGTATGGCTACACCTTC
TRBJ2-7	-	-	TRBV7-9	CASSAQAPPYEQYF	TGTGCCAGCAGCGCCCAGGCACCACCCTACGAGCAGTACTTC
TRBJ1-2	many	-	TRBV24-1	CATSRSGANYGYTF	TGTGCCACCAGTCGTTCAGGGGCTAACTATGGCTACACCTTC
TRBJ1-3	-	TRBD1	TRBV19	CASTTGTVFGNTIYF	TGTGCCAGTACCACCGGGACAGTTTTTGGAAACACCATATATTTT
TRBJ2-3	-	TRBD1	TRBV5-5	CASSSGTGSDTQYF	TGTGCCAGCAGCTCGGGGACAGGGAGCGATACGCAGTATTTT
TRBJ1-5	few	TRBD1	TRBV5-5	CASSSGTGYSNQPQHF	TGTGCCAGCAGCTCCGGGACAGGATATAGCAATCAGCCCCAGCATTTT
TRBJ2-1	-	TRBD2	TRBV20-1	CSAGGKRELGEQFF	TGCAGTGCTGGTGGGAAGCGGGAGTTGGGTGAGCAGTTCTTC
TRBJ1-2	-	TRBD1	TRBV5-4	CASSSTGVLDYTF	TGTGCCAGCAGCTCTACAGGGGTGTTGGACTACACCTTC
TRBJ2-7	-	-	TRBV24-1	CATSESTGSYEQYF	TGTGCCACCAGTGAATCGACGGGATCCTACGAGCAGTACTTC
TRBJ2-7	-	-	TRBV28	CASSLQSYEQYF	TGTGCCAGCAGCCTACAGTCCTACGAGCAGTACTTC
TRBJ1-2	-	-	TRBV5-4	CASTTTGYGYTF	TGTGCCAGCACCACTACGGGCTATGGCTACACCTTC
TRBJ2-1	-	TRBD2	TRBV14	CASSQKGLGLWLRTSGRGDEQFF	TGTGCCAGCAGCCAAAAGGGCCTGGGCCTGTGGCTAAGGACTAGCGGGAGGGGGGATGAGCAGTTCTTC
TRBJ2-7	-	-	TRBV3-1/TRBV3-2	CASSQDPAGMSYEQYF	TGTGCCAGCAGCCAAGATCCGGCAGGGATGTCCTACGAGCAGTACTTC
TRBJ1-2	-	-	TRBV3-1/TRBV3-2	CASSPREGAYGYTF	TGTGCCAGCAGCCCCAGAGAGGGTGCCTATGGCTACACCTTC
TRBJ2-7	-	-	TRBV6-5	CASKLAYYEQYF	TGTGCCAGCAAGCTAGCGTATTACGAGCAGTACTTC
TRBJ1-5	-	-	TRBV7-8	CASSATDSNQPQHF	TGTGCCAGCAGCGCGACAGATAGCAATCAGCCCCAGCATTTT
TRBJ2-2	-	-	TRBV9	CASSVAYGRNTGELFF	TGTGCCAGCAGCGTAGCGTATGGGAGGAACACCGGGGAGCTGTTTTTT
TRBJ2-3	-	TRBD1	TRBV5-1	CASSSGQGSADTQYF	TGCGCCAGCAGCTCAGGACAGGGGAGTGCAGATACGCAGTATTTT
TRBJ1-6	-	TRBD1	TRBV9	CASSGQGANSPLHF	TGTGCCAGCAGCGGACAGGGGGCGAATTCACCCCTCCACTTT
TRBJ1-4	-	-	TRBV6-2/TRBV6-3	CASSQGRNEKLFF	TGTGCCAGCAGTCAGGGTCGTAATGAAAAACTGTTTTTT
TRBJ1-5	-	-	TRBV19	CASKMEAYSNQPQHF	TGTGCCAGTAAGATGGAGGCCTATAGCAATCAGCCCCAGCATTTT
TRBJ2-5	-	TRBD2	TRBV28	CASSPRLAGGEETQYF	TGTGCCAGCAGCCCTAGACTAGCGGGGGGGGAAGAGACCCAGTACTTC
TRBJ2-3	-	-	TRBV9	CASSRDSSTDTQYF	TGTGCCAGCAGCCGGGACTCTAGCACAGATACGCAGTATTTT
TRBJ2-7	-	-	TRBV27	CASSPSRGTYEQYF	TGTGCCAGCAGTCCCTCCAGGGGCACGTACGAGCAGTACTTC
TRBJ2-5	-	-	TRBV2	CASTPGETQYF	TGTGCCAGCACCCCAGGAGAGACCCAGTACTTC
TRBJ1-2	-	-	TRBV5-6	CASSRTLDGNYGYTF	TGTGCCAGCAGCCGCACGCTCGACGGGAACTATGGCTACACCTTC
TRBJ2-5	-	TRBD2	TRBV7-2	CASSPTPGLAGQETQYF	TGTGCCAGCAGCCCCACCCCGGGACTAGCGGGGCAAGAGACCCAGTACTTC
TRBJ2-6	few	TRBD1	TRBV28	CASSFTGGRAGANVLTF	TGTGCCAGCAGTTTCACAGGGGGAAGGGCTGGGGCCAACGTCCTGACTTTC
TRBJ1-1	-	-	TRBV28	CASSPSPGGEAFF	TGTGCCAGCAGCCCTTCGCCGGGGGGTGAAGCTTTCTTT
TRBJ2-3	once	TRBD2	TRBV6-2/TRBV6-3	CASSWTSVTDTQYF	TGTGCCAGCAGTTGGACTAGCGTCACAGATACGCAGTATTTT
TRBJ1-2	-	TRBD1	TRBV7-2	CASSQGQGLGYTF	TGTGCCAGCAGCCAGGGACAGGGGCTCGGCTACACCTTC
TRBJ2-3	-	TRBD2	TRBV19	CASSMGLAGATDTQYF	TGTGCCAGTAGTATGGGACTAGCGGGAGCCACAGATACGCAGTATTTT
TRBJ1-2	-	-	TRBV4-3	CASSTGWAGNYGYTF	TGCGCCAGCAGCACGGGCTGGGCGGGTAACTATGGCTACACCTTC
TRBJ2-3	-	-	TRBV3-1/TRBV3-2	CASSSDTTTVGTDTQYF	TGTGCCAGCAGCTCAGACACGACTACCGTAGGCACAGATACGCAGTATTTT
TRBJ1-5	-	TRBD1	TRBV28	CASSSGQGNQPQHF	TGTGCCAGCAGTTCCGGACAGGGGAATCAGCCCCAGCATTTT